Listed below are T cell receptor beta chains from one sample, sequenced in a study of blood T cell repertoires in COVID-19. The method was immunoSEQ multiplex PCR; TCRdb's version includes in-frame clones alone and lacks a portion of them. The sample holds 150,000 or so clones; roughly nine tenths are singletons and the top ten take around an eighth. Sequencing used peripheral blood. These receptors were obtained from a man aged 18-30 years with COVID-19, enrolled during active disease. Each CDR3 is given with its conserved first and last residue. Fields, in order: D gene, clone size, J gene, V gene, CDR3 protein, CDR3 DNA. The D gene is left open where the match is weak. Not every row has a clone size; where given, it reads once, few, many or a size class.

D: TRBD2
size: .
J: TRBJ2-1
V: TRBV20-1
CDR3: CMSGRAYEQFF
DNA: TGCATGAGCGGGAGGGCCTATGAGCAGTTCTTC

D: TRBD2
size: .
J: TRBJ2-5
V: TRBV18
CDR3: CASSLSGRETQYF
DNA: TGTGCCAGCTCCCTTAGCGGGCGGGAGACCCAGTACTTC

D: TRBD1
size: .
J: TRBJ1-2
V: TRBV6-2/TRBV6-3
CDR3: CASSRHGTGNYGYTF
DNA: TGTGCCAGCAGCCGCCACGGGACAGGGAACTATGGCTACACCTTC

D: .
size: .
J: TRBJ2-2
V: TRBV7-9
CDR3: CASSSPGRGFRELFF
DNA: TGTGCCAGCAGCTCCCCGGGGAGGGGGTTCAGGGAGCTGTTTTTT

D: .
size: .
J: TRBJ2-2
V: TRBV19
CDR3: CASSITGSTGELFF
DNA: TGTGCCAGTAGTATAACCGGGAGCACCGGGGAGCTGTTTTTT

D: .
size: .
J: TRBJ2-7
V: TRBV27
CDR3: CASSWQAGYEQYF
DNA: TGTGCCAGCAGTTGGCAGGCTGGGTACGAGCAGTACTTC

D: TRBD1
size: .
J: TRBJ1-4
V: TRBV6-7
CDR3: CASSYQDRGGREKLLF
DNA: TGTGCCAGCAGTTACCAGGACAGGGGAGGGCGTGAAAAACTGCTTTTT

D: TRBD1
size: once
J: TRBJ1-4
V: TRBV9
CDR3: CASSVEGTGVELFF
DNA: TGTGCCAGCAGCGTAGAAGGGACAGGGGTTGAACTGTTTTTT

D: .
size: .
J: TRBJ2-3
V: TRBV9
CDR3: CASSTGHASTDTQYF
DNA: TGTGCCAGCAGCACGGGACATGCTAGCACAGATACGCAGTATTTT

D: .
size: .
J: TRBJ2-6
V: TRBV7-9
CDR3: CASTKTDSGANVLTF
DNA: TGTGCCAGCACCAAAACAGACTCTGGGGCCAACGTCCTGACTTTC

D: .
size: .
J: TRBJ1-2
V: TRBV27
CDR3: CATLGGGNGYTF
DNA: TGTGCCACCCTTGGGGGGGGCAATGGCTACACCTTC

D: .
size: few
J: TRBJ2-3
V: TRBV2
CDR3: CASYGTDTQYF
DNA: TGTGCCAGCTACGGGACAGATACGCAGTATTTT

D: .
size: .
J: TRBJ2-7
V: TRBV27
CDR3: CASSGSYPYEQYF
DNA: TGTGCCAGCTCGGGAAGCTATCCCTACGAGCAGTACTTC

D: .
size: once
J: TRBJ1-1
V: TRBV3-1/TRBV3-2
CDR3: CASSPVLGGTEAFF
DNA: TGTGCCAGCAGCCCCGTACTGGGAGGCACTGAAGCTTTCTTT

D: TRBD2
size: .
J: TRBJ2-7
V: TRBV13
CDR3: CASTSGRGEQYF
DNA: TGTGCCAGCACTAGCGGAAGAGGGGAGCAGTACTTC

D: .
size: .
J: TRBJ1-3
V: TRBV9
CDR3: CASSFTGSGNTIYF
DNA: TGTGCCAGCAGCTTCACAGGTTCTGGAAACACCATATATTTT

D: TRBD1
size: .
J: TRBJ2-7
V: TRBV27
CDR3: CASSLAGTAPYEQYF
DNA: TGTGCCAGCAGTTTAGCAGGGACAGCCCCCTACGAGCAGTACTTC

D: TRBD1
size: .
J: TRBJ2-7
V: TRBV7-9
CDR3: CASSYVAGGPQAYEQYF
DNA: TGTGCCAGCAGCTACGTCGCAGGGGGCCCGCAAGCGTACGAGCAGTACTTC

D: .
size: many
J: TRBJ1-2
V: TRBV18
CDR3: CASSPERQLYGYTF
DNA: TGTGCCAGCTCACCGGAGAGACAGCTCTATGGCTACACCTTC

D: TRBD1
size: .
J: TRBJ2-7
V: TRBV4-3
CDR3: CASSQGATGARNEQYF
DNA: TGCGCCAGCAGCCAAGGGGCCACAGGGGCGAGGAACGAGCAGTACTTC

D: .
size: .
J: TRBJ1-4
V: TRBV19
CDR3: CASSIAGETYLGEKLFF
DNA: TGTGCCAGTAGTATAGCGGGAGAGACCTACCTGGGAGAAAAACTGTTTTTT

D: .
size: .
J: TRBJ2-7
V: TRBV28
CDR3: CASSSTQTFYEQYF
DNA: TGTGCCAGCAGTTCCACACAGACCTTCTACGAGCAGTACTTC

D: .
size: .
J: TRBJ2-1
V: TRBV7-6
CDR3: CAGLLAPLFPPYNEQFF
DNA: TGTGCCGGCCTCTTGGCACCATTATTTCCCCCTTACAATGAGCAGTTCTTC

D: .
size: .
J: TRBJ2-1
V: TRBV30
CDR3: CAWSRGSKDEQFF
DNA: TGTGCCTGGAGTCGTGGTAGCAAGGATGAGCAGTTCTTC

D: .
size: .
J: TRBJ2-5
V: TRBV5-1
CDR3: CASSYGQVQETQYF
DNA: TGCGCCAGCAGCTACGGACAAGTCCAAGAGACCCAGTACTTC